One sample yielded the 19 T cell receptor beta chains listed below, sequenced in a study of blood T cell repertoires in COVID-19. Clones were sequenced by immunoSEQ multiplex PCR, and TCRdb holds only the in-frame ones, with some missing. This sample carries under 95,000 clones, around 90% of them seen once, and the ten largest clones take approximately 4.4%. Sequenced input: peripheral blood. The source is a woman of 80 years or more with acute or convalescent COVID-19.

This chain joins TRBV5-8 and TRBJ2-2; 7 bases are shared with TRBD2. The V and J ends lost 4 bases and 3 bases, in that order; junction bases with no gene match: 6. Germline values: CDR1 SGHTS, CDR2 YDEGEE. The CDR3 contains 15 residues. This chain's CDR3 is CASSHLAAHTGELFF. The CDR3, as DNA: TGTGCCAGCAGCCACCTAGCGGCTCACACCGGGGAGCTGTTTTTT. The whole variable domain, remainder taken from reference TRBV5-8 and TRBJ2-2, is EAGVTQSPTHLIKTRGQQATLRCSPISGHTSVYWYQQALGLGLQFLLWYDEGEERNRGNFPPRFSGRQFPNYSSELNVNALELEDSALYLCASSHLAAHTGELFFGEGSRLTVL.

This clone showed up just a few times. V is TRBV30 and J is TRBJ1-1; D is unclear. Trimming stripped 1 base from V and 5 bases from J, with 8 bases between. The CDR3 sequence is 12 residues long. The germline gives CDR1 GTSNPN, CDR2 SVGIG (reference sequence). The CDR3 loop reads CAWSGQLTEAFF. The CDR3 DNA reads TGTGCCTGGAGTGGGCAGTTGACTGAAGCTTTCTTT.

This chain uses TRBV5-4 with TRBJ2-3; TRBD2 matches 9 bases. The V and J ends lost 0 bases and 2 bases, in that order; junction bases with no gene match: 4. Germline V gene data show CDR1 as SGHNT and CDR2 as YYREEE (reference sequence). The CDR3 runs to 16 residues. The CDR3 loop reads CASSLGVAGATDTQYF. The CDR3 nucleotides read TGTGCCAGCAGCTTGGGAGTAGCGGGGGCCACAGATACGCAGTATTTT.

V usage is TRBV9 and J usage is TRBJ2-2, with TRBD2 identical over 7 bases. The ends lost 5 bases at V and 2 bases at J; junction bases unmatched: 3. The CDR3 runs to 14 residues. CDR1 is SGDLS, CDR2 YYNGEE, per germline. The CDR3 reads CASRAGLNTGELFF. The CDR3 nucleotides are TGTGCCAGCAGAGCGGGACTCAACACCGGGGAGCTGTTTTTT.

The J gene is TRBJ2-7, the V gene TRBV5-1; possible D gene TRBD1, 5 bases. The germline gives CDR1 SGHRS, CDR2 YFSETQ. The CDR3 is made up of 14 amino acids. Trimming left V 1 base short and J 5 bases short, with 13 bases between. The CDR3 DNA reads as TGCGCCAGCAGCTTGAGCAGGGTCCCCGACGAGCAGTACTTC. This sequence encodes CASSLSRVPDEQYF.

This clone was seen only once. V usage is TRBV12-3 or TRBV12-4 and J usage is TRBJ2-3; no reliable D call. Trimming left V 4 bases short and J 5 bases short, with 4 bases between. The CDR3 has 11 amino acids. The CDR3 nucleotides are TGTGCCAGCAGTTCTAGAGATACGCAGTATTTT. Amino acids: CASSSRDTQYF.

This chain connects TRBV6-5 to TRBJ2-7, with 11 bases fitting TRBD1. There are 16 residues in the CDR3. J gave up 3 bases and V 2 bases, and 6 bases lay outside the gene matches. Per germline, CDR1 MNHEY and CDR2 SVGAGI. CDR3 region: CASSYSGQGANYEQYF. Written as DNA, the CDR3 is TGTGCCAGCAGTTACAGCGGACAGGGGGCAAACTACGAGCAGTACTTC.

The chain employs TRBV7-2 and TRBJ2-1; TRBD1 agrees at 10 bases. The CDR3 runs 16 residues. The germline V gene has CDR1 SGHTA and CDR2 FQGNSA. V lost 5 bases and J lost 8; bases outside the gene matches: 12. The chain's CDR3 is CASSPGSGQGFYEQFF. CDR3 nucleotide sequence: TGTGCCAGCAGCCCCGGATCGGGACAGGGGTTCTATGAGCAGTTCTTC.

The chain uses TRBV19 and TRBJ1-6; 11 bases are a match to TRBD1. J lost 5 bases, V lost 9 bases, and 9 bases had no gene match. This CDR3 has 16 amino acids. Germline V CDR1 and CDR2: LNHDA, SQIVND (reference sequence). The CDR3 bases are TGTGCCAGCAATACAGCGGGACAGGGGGATAATTCACCCCTCCACTTT. Protein sequence: CASNTAGQGDNSPLHF.

This rearrangement joins TRBV2 to TRBJ2-5, with D maybe TRBD2 (6 bases). V lost 2 bases and J 5 bases, leaving 15 bases between the germline ends. The CDR3 sequence is 15 residues long. The germline V gene encodes CDR1 SNHLY and CDR2 FYNNEI. The CDR3 spells CASSESGLRGETQYF. The CDR3 DNA follows: TGTGCCAGCAGTGAAAGCGGGCTCCGGGGGGAGACCCAGTACTTC.

The CDR3 coding sequence is TGTGCCAGCAGGGCCGGGCTAGCGGGTGGGGATGAGCAGTTCTTC. Translating it yields CASRAGLAGGDEQFF. The rearrangement uses TRBV2 and TRBJ2-1, with 8 bases aligning to TRBD2. The CDR3 totals 15 residues. The V segment lost 6 bases and the J segment 8 bases; nucleotides outside the gene matches: 12. Looked up from germline, CDR1 is SNHLY and CDR2 is FYNNEI.

The gene calls are TRBV6-5 and TRBJ1-3; TRBD1 agrees at 7 bases. CDR3 length: 14 residues. The germline CDR1 and CDR2 sequences are MNHEY and SVGAGI. V lost 6 bases and J lost 5; bases outside the gene matches: 7. The CDR3: CASSPDRVRNTIYF. CDR3 nucleotide sequence: TGTGCCAGCAGCCCCGACAGGGTTAGAAACACCATATATTTT.

The chain recombines TRBV5-1 with TRBJ2-7; 14 bases are a match to TRBD2. Germline trimming cut 4 bases from V and 4 bases from J; bases unmatched to any gene: 13. Germline loops: CDR1 SGHRS, CDR2 YFSETQ. The CDR3 consists of 18 residues. The CDR3, as DNA: TGCGCCAGCAGCCCTGTCCAAGGGACTAGCGGGAGCTATTACGAGCAGTACTTC. It specifies CASSPVQGTSGSYYEQYF.

The chain couples TRBV5-1 to TRBJ1-2, with D possibly matching TRBD1 (5 bases). The ends were cut back, 4 bases at V and 0 bases at J, with 16 bases in the middle. This CDR3 is built from 16 residues. Germline values: CDR1 SGHRS, CDR2 YFSETQ. CDR3 amino acids: CASSHWGETANYGYTF. CDR3 nucleotides: TGCGCCAGCAGCCATTGGGGGGAGACCGCTAACTATGGCTACACCTTC.

The V and J genes are TRBV19 and TRBJ2-3; TRBD2 matches at 10 bases. This CDR3 spans 16 amino acids. Germline-derived CDR1 and CDR2 are LNHDA and SQIVND (reference sequence). The V and J ends lost 1 base and 5 bases, in that order; junction bases with no gene match: 6. The CDR3 loop is CASSIVQRGGQDTQYF. For the CDR3, the DNA is TGTGCCAGTAGTATAGTCCAGCGGGGGGGCCAAGATACGCAGTATTTT.

J is TRBJ2-1 and V is TRBV5-1; D is possibly TRBD2 (6 bases). The V gene's germline CDR1 is SGHRS and CDR2 YFSETQ. This CDR3 has 15 amino acids. V was clipped by 0 bases and J by 5 bases, with 12 bases between them. In DNA, the CDR3 is TGCGCCAGCAGCTTGGAAGTGGGAGGACACAATGAGCAGTTCTTC. Its translation: CASSLEVGGHNEQFF.

The chain joins TRBV7-3 to TRBJ2-2; perhaps TRBD2 as D (6 bases). The CDR3 is 12 residues long. Trimming removed 4 bases from V and 10 bases from J, with 10 bases in between. CDR1 and CDR2 (germline): SGHTA, FQGTGA. This CDR3 is CASSYGTLELFF. DNA for the CDR3: TGTGCCAGCAGCTACGGGACTTTGGAGCTGTTTTTT.

The gene calls are TRBV5-1 and TRBJ1-4; 9 nucleotides align to TRBD1. The CDR3 loop spans 14 amino acids. V shed 3 bases, J shed 8 bases, and the junction held 5 bases outside the gene matches. Looked up from germline, CDR1 is SGHRS and CDR2 is YFSETQ. CDR3 sequence reads: CASSYDRGDEKLFF. In DNA form, the CDR3 reads TGCGCCAGCAGCTATGACAGGGGGGACGAAAAACTGTTTTTT.

The chain employs TRBV5-1 and TRBJ1-1; the D is unclear. The CDR3 sequence is 15 residues long. Per germline, CDR1 SGHRS and CDR2 YFSETQ. With 0 bases removed from V and 1 base from J, the gap between germline ends came to 10 bases. The CDR3: CASSLAGGKNTEAFF. The CDR3 coding sequence is TGCGCCAGCAGCTTGGCAGGAGGAAAGAACACTGAAGCTTTCTTT.